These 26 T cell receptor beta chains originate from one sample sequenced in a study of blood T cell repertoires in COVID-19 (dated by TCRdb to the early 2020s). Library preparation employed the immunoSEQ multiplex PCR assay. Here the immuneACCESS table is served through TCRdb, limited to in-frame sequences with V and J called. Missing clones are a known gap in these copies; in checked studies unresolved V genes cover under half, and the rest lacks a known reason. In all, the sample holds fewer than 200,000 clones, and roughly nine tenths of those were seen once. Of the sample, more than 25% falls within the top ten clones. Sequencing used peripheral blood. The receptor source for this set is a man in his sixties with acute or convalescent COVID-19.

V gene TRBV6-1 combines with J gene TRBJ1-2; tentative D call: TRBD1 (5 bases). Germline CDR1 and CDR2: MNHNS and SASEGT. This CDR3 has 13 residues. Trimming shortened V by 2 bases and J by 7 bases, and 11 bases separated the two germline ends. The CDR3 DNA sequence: TGTGCCAGCAGTGAATCCGGCAGGGCTGGCTACACCTTC. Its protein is CASSESGRAGYTF.

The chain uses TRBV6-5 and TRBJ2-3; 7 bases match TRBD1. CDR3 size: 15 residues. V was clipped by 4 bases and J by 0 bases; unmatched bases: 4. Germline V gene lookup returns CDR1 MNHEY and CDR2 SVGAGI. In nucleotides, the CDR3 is TGTGCCAGCAGTTCAGGGACAGCTAGCACAGATACGCAGTATTTT. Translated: CASSSGTASTDTQYF.

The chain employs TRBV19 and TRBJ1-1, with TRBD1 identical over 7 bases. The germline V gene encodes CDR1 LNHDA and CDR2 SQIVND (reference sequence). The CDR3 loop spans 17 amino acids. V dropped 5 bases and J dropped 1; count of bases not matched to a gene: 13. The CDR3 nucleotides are TGTGCCAGTAGTCGGACAGGCCGCTATGATGAGAACACTGAAGCTTTCTTT. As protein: CASSRTGRYDENTEAFF. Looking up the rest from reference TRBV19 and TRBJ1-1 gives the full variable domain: DGGITQSPKYLFRKEGQNVTLSCEQNLNHDAMYWYRQDPGQGLRLIYYSQIVNDFQKGDIAEGYSVSREKKESFPLTVTSAQKNPTAFYLCASSRTGRYDENTEAFFGQGTRLTVV.

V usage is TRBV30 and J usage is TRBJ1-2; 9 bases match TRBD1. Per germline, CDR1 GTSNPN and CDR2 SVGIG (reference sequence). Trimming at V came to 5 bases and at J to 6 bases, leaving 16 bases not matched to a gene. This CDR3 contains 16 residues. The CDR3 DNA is TGTGCCTGGGTCCGGGACAGGGCCTCCTCAGGAAATGGCTACACCTTC. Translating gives CAWVRDRASSGNGYTF.

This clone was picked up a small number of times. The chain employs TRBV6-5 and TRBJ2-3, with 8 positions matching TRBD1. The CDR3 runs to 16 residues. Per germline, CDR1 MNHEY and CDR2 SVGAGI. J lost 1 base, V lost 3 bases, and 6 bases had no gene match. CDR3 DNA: TGTGCCAGCAGTTATACCCCGGGACAGGGCACAGATACGCAGTATTTT. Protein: CASSYTPGQGTDTQYF.

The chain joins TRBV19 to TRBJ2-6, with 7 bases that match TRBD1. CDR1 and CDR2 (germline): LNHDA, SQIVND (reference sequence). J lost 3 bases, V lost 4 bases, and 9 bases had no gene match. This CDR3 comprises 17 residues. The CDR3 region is CASSTRSTGDGANVLTF. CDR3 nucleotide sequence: TGTGCCAGTAGTACCCGGTCCACAGGGGATGGGGCCAACGTCCTGACTTTC.

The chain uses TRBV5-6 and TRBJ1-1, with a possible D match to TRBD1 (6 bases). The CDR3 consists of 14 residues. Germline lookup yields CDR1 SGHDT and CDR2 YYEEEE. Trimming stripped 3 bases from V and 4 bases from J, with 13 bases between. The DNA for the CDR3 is TGTGCCAGCAGCTCCACTGCGGGGGCCACTGAAGCTTTCTTT. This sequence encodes CASSSTAGATEAFF.

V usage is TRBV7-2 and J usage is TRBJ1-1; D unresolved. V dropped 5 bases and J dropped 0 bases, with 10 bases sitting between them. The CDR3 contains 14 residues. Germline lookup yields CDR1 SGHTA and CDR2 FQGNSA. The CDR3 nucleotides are TGTGCCAGCAGCAAATTTTTCATGAACACTGAAGCTTTCTTT. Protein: CASSKFFMNTEAFF. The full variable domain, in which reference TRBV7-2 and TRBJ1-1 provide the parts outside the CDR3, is GAGVSQSPSNKVTEKGKDVELRCDPISGHTALYWYRQSLGQGLEFLIYFQGNSAPDKSGLPSDRFSAERTGGSVSTLTIQRTQQEDSAVYLCASSKFFMNTEAFFGQGTRLTVV.

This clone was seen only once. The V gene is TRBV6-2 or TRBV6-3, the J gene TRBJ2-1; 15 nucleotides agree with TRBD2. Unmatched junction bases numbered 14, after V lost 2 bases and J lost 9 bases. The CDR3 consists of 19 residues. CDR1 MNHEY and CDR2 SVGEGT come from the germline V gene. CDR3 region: CASSYDGLAGGPGRVEQFF. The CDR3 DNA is TGTGCCAGCAGTTACGACGGACTAGCGGGAGGGCCAGGGAGGGTTGAGCAGTTCTTC.

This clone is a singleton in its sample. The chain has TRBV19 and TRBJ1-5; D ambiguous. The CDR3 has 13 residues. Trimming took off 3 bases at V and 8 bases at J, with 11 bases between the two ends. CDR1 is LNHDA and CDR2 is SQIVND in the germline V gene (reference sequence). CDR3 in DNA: TGTGCCAGTAGTATCGGGAGGACTGAGCCCCAGCATTTT. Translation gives CASSIGRTEPQHF.

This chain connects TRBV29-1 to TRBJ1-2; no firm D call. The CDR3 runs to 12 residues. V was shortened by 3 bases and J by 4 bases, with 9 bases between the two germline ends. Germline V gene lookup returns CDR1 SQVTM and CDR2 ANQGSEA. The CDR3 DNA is TGCAGCGTTGATAATCAGGTCTATGGCTACACCTTC. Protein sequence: CSVDNQVYGYTF.

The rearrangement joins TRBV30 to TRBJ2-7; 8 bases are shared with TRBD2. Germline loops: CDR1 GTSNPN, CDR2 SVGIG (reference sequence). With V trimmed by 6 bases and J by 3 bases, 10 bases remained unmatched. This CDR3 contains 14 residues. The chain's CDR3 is CACKTSGKSYEQYF. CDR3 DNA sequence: TGTGCCTGCAAAACTAGCGGAAAGAGCTACGAGCAGTACTTC.

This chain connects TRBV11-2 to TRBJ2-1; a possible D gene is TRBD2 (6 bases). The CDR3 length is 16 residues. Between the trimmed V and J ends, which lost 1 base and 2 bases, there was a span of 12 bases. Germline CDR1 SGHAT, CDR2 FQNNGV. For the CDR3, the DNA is TGTGCCAGCAGCTTAGTGGGGGGAAGGACCTACAATGAGCAGTTCTTC. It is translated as CASSLVGGRTYNEQFF.

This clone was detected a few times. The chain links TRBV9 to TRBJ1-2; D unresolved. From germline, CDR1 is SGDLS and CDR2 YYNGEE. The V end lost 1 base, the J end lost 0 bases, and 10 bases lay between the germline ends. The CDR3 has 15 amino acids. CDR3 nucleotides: TGTGCCAGCAGCGTAAGTCAGAACCCTAACTATGGCTACACCTTC. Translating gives CASSVSQNPNYGYTF.

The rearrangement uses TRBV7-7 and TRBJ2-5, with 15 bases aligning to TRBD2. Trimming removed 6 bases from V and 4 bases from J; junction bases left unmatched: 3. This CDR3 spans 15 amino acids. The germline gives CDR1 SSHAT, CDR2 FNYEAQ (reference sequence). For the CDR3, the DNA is TGTGCCAGCAGTCGGACTAGCGGGAGGGTAGAGACCCAGTACTTC. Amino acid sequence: CASSRTSGRVETQYF.

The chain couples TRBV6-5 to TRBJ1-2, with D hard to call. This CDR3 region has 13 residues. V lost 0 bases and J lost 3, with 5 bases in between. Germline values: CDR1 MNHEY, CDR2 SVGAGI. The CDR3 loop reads CASSYSAYYGYTF. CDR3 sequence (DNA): TGTGCCAGCAGTTACTCAGCCTACTATGGCTACACCTTC.

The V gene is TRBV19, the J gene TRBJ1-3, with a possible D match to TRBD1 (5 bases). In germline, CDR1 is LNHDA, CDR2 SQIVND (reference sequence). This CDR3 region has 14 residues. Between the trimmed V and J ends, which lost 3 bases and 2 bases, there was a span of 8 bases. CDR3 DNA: TGTGCCAGTAGTATTGGAGGGGCTGGAAACACCATATATTTT. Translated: CASSIGGAGNTIYF.

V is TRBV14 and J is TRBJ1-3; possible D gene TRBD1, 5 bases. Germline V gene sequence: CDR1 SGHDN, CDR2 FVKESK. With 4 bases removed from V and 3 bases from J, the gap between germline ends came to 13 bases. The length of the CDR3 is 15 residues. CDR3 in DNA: TGTGCCAGCAGCCGCTACGGGGGTGGTGGAAACACCATATATTTT. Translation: CASSRYGGGGNTIYF.

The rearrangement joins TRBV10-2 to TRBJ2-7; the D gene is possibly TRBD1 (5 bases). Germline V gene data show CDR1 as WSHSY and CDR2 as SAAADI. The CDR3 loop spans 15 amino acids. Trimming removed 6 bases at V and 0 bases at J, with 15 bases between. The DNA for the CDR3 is TGCGCCAGCAGCTGGGGCAGGGCCGGCTCCTACGAGCAGTACGTC. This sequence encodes CASSWGRAGSYEQYV.

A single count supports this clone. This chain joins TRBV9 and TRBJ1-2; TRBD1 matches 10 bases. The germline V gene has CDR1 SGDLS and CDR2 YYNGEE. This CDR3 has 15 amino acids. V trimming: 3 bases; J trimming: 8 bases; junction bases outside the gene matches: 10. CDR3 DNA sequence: TGTGCCAGCAGCGCGGGACAGGGGCGCCCTGGGGGCTACACCTTC. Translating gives CASSAGQGRPGGYTF.

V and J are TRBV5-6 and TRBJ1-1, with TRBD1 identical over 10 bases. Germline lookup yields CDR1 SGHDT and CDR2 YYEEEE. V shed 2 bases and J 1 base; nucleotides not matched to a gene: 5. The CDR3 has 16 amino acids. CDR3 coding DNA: TGTGCCAGCAGCTTCGGGACAGGGGACTCGAACACTGAAGCTTTCTTT. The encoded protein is CASSFGTGDSNTEAFF.

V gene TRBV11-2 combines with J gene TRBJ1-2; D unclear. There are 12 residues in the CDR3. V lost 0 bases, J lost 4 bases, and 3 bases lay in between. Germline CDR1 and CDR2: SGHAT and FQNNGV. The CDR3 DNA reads TGTGCCAGCAGCTTAGACGGCTATGGCTACACCTTC. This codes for CASSLDGYGYTF.

CDR3 sequence reads: CASSYSGPAGGGEQYF. The CDR3 DNA follows: TGTGCCAGCAGTTACTCGGGTCCAGCGGGAGGGGGCGAGCAGTACTTC. The chain is built from TRBV6-5 and TRBJ2-7; 10 bases map to TRBD2. Germline lookup yields CDR1 MNHEY and CDR2 SVGAGI. V gave up 0 bases and J gave up 6 bases; unmatched junction bases: 8. The CDR3 is 16 residues long.

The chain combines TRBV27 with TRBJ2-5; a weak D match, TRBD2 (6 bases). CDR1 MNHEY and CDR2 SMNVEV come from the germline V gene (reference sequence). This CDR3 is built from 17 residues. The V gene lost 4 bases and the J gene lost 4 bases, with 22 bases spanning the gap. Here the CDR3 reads CASSSLRDWGRPETQYF. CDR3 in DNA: TGTGCCAGCAGTTCACTCCGGGACTGGGGACGTCCAGAGACCCAGTACTTC.

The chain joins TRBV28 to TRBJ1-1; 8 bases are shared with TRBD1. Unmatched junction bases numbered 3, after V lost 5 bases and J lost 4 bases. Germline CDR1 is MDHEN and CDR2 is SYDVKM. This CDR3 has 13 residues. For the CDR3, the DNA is TGTGCCAGCAGTGCAGGGGGCTTCACTGAAGCTTTCTTT. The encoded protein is CASSAGGFTEAFF.

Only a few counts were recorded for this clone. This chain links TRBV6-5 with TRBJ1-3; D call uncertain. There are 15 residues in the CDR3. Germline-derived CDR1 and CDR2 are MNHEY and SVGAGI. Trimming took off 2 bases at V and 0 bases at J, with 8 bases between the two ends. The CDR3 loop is CASSYGGDSGNTIYF. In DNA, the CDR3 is TGTGCCAGCAGTTACGGAGGAGACTCTGGAAACACCATATATTTT.